The rows below give T cell receptor beta chains drawn from one sample of a study of blood T cells in healthy people across ages. TCRdb reprocessed the 5' RACE reads with MiXCR, giving one entry per CDR3 protein. The table lists 700,000 or so distinct CDR3 sequences, 40% to 50% of them singletons. The sample comprised blood. These receptors all stem from a man at least 80 years old in good health. Both conserved end residues are part of each CDR3. A D gene is named only where the DNA matches it firmly. Only some rows state a clone size, as once, few, many or a class for expanded clones.

j_call	clone_size	d_call	v_call	cdr3_nt	cdr3_aa
TRBJ2-1	few	-	TRBV6-6	TGTGCCGCCAATTGGGACTCCCCTCACAATGAGCAGTTCTTC	CAANWDSPHNEQFF
TRBJ2-3	-	-	TRBV7-6	TGTGCCAGCAGCCAACTAGGTGATACGCAGTATTTT	CASSQLGDTQYF
TRBJ2-1	many	-	TRBV18	TGTGCCAGCTCACCGAGAGGTTTCGATGAGCAGTTCTTC	CASSPRGFDEQFF
TRBJ2-1	many	TRBD2	TRBV29-1	TGCAGCGTTAGGACTAGCGGAGGTTACAATGAGCAGTTCTTC	CSVRTSGGYNEQFF
TRBJ1-5	few	-	TRBV20-1	TGCAGTGCTAGAGATCCTTTGGGGCACTCCAATCAGCCCCAGCATTTT	CSARDPLGHSNQPQHF
TRBJ2-7	-	TRBD1	TRBV7-2	TGTGCCAGCAGCTTAGGCTCAGGGGGCGCGGCCTACGAGCAGTACTTC	CASSLGSGGAAYEQYF
TRBJ1-5	-	TRBD1	TRBV5-1	TGCGCCAGCAGCGACAGGGTTGGTAATCAGCCCCAGCATTTT	CASSDRVGNQPQHF
TRBJ2-3	few	-	TRBV11-2	TGTGCCAGCAGCTTAGCGGGTATGCAGGGGAGTCCAGATACGCAGTATTTT	CASSLAGMQGSPDTQYF
TRBJ2-3	few	-	TRBV12-3/TRBV12-4	TGTGCCAGCAGCCCTATGCGAGGAGATACGCAGTATTTT	CASSPMRGDTQYF
TRBJ1-6	many	-	TRBV7-2	TGTGCCAGCAGCTTAGGTCGCATTTCGCAATCACCCCTCCACTTT	CASSLGRISQSPLHF
TRBJ2-1	-	TRBD1	TRBV5-1	TGCGCCAGCAGCTTGACAGGGGGCAACGTCCGCAATGAGCAGTTCTTC	CASSLTGGNVRNEQFF
TRBJ2-5	few	-	TRBV24-1	TGTGCCACCAGTGACGCAGGGGCAGGAGGGGGAGAGACCCAGTACTTC	CATSDAGAGGGETQYF
TRBJ2-2	many	-	TRBV6-5	TGTGCCAGCAGGCTTAGAGGGACCGGGGAGCTGTTTTTT	CASRLRGTGELFF
TRBJ2-3	few	-	TRBV2	TGTGCCAGCAGATTCGACAGCACAGATACGCAGTATTTT	CASRFDSTDTQYF
TRBJ2-5	few	-	TRBV28	TGTGCCAGCAGACAACAGGGCTCCCAAGAGACCCAGTACTTC	CASRQQGSQETQYF
TRBJ2-6	-	-	TRBV6-5	TGTGCCAGCAGTTACTCGGGAACCAGCTCTGGGGCCAACGTCCTGACTTTC	CASSYSGTSSGANVLTF
TRBJ2-1	few	TRBD2	TRBV20-1	TGCAGTGCTAGGACCCCACTAGCGGGGGGCCCCAATGAGCAGTTCTTC	CSARTPLAGGPNEQFF
TRBJ2-7	-	-	TRBV7-2	TGTGCCAGCAACTTATCGGGCTACGAGCAGTACTTC	CASNLSGYEQYF
TRBJ2-5	-	-	TRBV12-3/TRBV12-4	TGTGCCAGCAGTCCCTATGGGGGGACTGAAGAGACCCAGTACTTC	CASSPYGGTEETQYF
TRBJ1-4	few	-	TRBV5-1	TGCGCCAGCAGCTCGGTCCCTCCGGATGAAAAACTGTTTTTT	CASSSVPPDEKLFF
TRBJ2-7	-	-	TRBV20-1	TGCAGTGCTAGAGTATGGACGAACTCCTACGAGCAGTACTTC	CSARVWTNSYEQYF
TRBJ2-1	-	TRBD2	TRBV18	TGTGCCAGCTCACCTCAAGAGATAGCGGGAGGGCCGGTTGAGCAGTTCTTC	CASSPQEIAGGPVEQFF
TRBJ2-7	-	-	TRBV7-8	TGTGCCACCGATCGAAGTGGGAGATACAATGAGCAGTACTTC	CATDRSGRYNEQYF
TRBJ2-7	few	TRBD1	TRBV6-2/TRBV6-3	TGTGCCAGCAGTCCGGGACAGTGGTCCTACGAGCAGTACTTC	CASSPGQWSYEQYF
TRBJ2-1	-	-	TRBV7-2	TGTGCCAGCAGCTGGTGGGGCCACTACAATGAGCAGTTCTTC	CASSWWGHYNEQFF
TRBJ1-5	few	-	TRBV4-2	TGTGCCAGCAGCCCCCTTAGTCAACAGTCCAATCAGCCCCAGCATTTT	CASSPLSQQSNQPQHF
TRBJ2-3	-	-	TRBV5-8	TGTGCCAGCAGCGGACTTTGGCCAGATACGCAGTATTTT	CASSGLWPDTQYF
TRBJ2-5	-	TRBD2	TRBV6-1	TGTGCCAGCAGGATAGGACTAGCGGGAGTCGAGACCCAGTACTTC	CASRIGLAGVETQYF
TRBJ1-2	-	-	TRBV4-1	TGCGCCAGCAGCCAAGACTTAGCAACCGGAGGCTACACCTTC	CASSQDLATGGYTF
TRBJ1-1	-	-	TRBV5-1	TGCGCCAGCAGCTCCTACGGGATGAACACTGAAGCTTTCTTT	CASSSYGMNTEAFF
TRBJ2-5	-	-	TRBV7-3	TGTGCCAGCAGCTTAATGGGCGGACCGCAAGAGACCCAGTACTTC	CASSLMGGPQETQYF
TRBJ1-2	few	-	TRBV7-2	TGTGCCAGCGGCGCCGACGGACTCTTGGGCTACACCTTC	CASGADGLLGYTF
TRBJ2-1	-	TRBD1	TRBV7-2	TGTGCCAGCAGCGGACAGGGGTTCAATGAGCAGTTCTTC	CASSGQGFNEQFF
TRBJ2-4	-	-	TRBV7-2	TGTGCCAGCAGCCGCGGTGAGGGGGGCCCTCTACGGTACTTC	CASSRGEGGPLRYF
TRBJ2-5	few	TRBD2	TRBV6-5	TGTGCCAGCAGGGGACTAGCGGGGGCCTTAGGGGAGACCCAGTACTTC	CASRGLAGALGETQYF
TRBJ2-1	few	-	TRBV20-1	TGCAGTGCTAGGTCGGTGGGCTACAATGAGCAGTTCTTC	CSARSVGYNEQFF
TRBJ2-1	-	TRBD2	TRBV28	TGTGCCAGCAGTCCTCAACTAGCGGGAGTTAATGAGCAGTTCTTC	CASSPQLAGVNEQFF
TRBJ1-5	-	-	TRBV20-1	TGCAGTGCTAGCCACACCGGGCAGGGCAGTCAGCCCCAGCATTTT	CSASHTGQGSQPQHF
TRBJ2-6	few	-	TRBV7-2	TGTGCCAGCAGCTGGGGGGCTAGGGAGCTACGGACTGGGGCCAACGTCCTGACTTTC	CASSWGARELRTGANVLTF
TRBJ2-7	-	TRBD2	TRBV2	TGTGCCAGCAATCGGGTAGGACTAGCCTCCTACGAGCAGTACTTC	CASNRVGLASYEQYF